What follows is one T cell receptor (beta chain) and its context. Its antigen is not yet known. No base-level quality is on record; no much larger clone is a single base apart. This entry comes from a study of blood T cells in healthy people across ages (dated by TCRdb to about 2015). As for the study more broadly: In model experiments, template switching captured about one uniquely barcoded TCR beta cDNA molecule for every two T cells. Using deep sequencing normalized with unique cDNA molecular identifiers, the study measured how TCR beta repertoire diversity changes with age. The donors were split into four age groups: young (average 16 years), middle-aged (around 37), aged (more than 60) and long-lived (over 80). To avoid experimental bias, donors of different ages were distributed randomly across sequencing lanes. For two donors (one aged 18 to 30 and one aged 80 or older), the study analyzed two additional independent replicas of 1 million unique cDNA reads from the same blood draw.

Library preparation used 5' RACE. The sequencer listed for this sample is Illumina HiSeq 2500. A second PCR of 7 to 11 cycles was performed with a sample-barcoded 5' primer and a J-beta primer mix. Each TCR beta cDNA molecule received a unique molecular identifier from a template-switch 5' adaptor carrying 12 random nucleotides. At least 2.5 million CDR3-containing paired-end reads were obtained from each sample. First-strand cDNA synthesis was performed from all RNA using the Mint cDNA synthesis kit, with priming by a TRBC-specific oligonucleotide. Following uracil-DNA glycosylase treatment, a first 18-cycle PCR with universal primers M1SS and BC2_uni_R was performed on all cDNA. As for the authors' bioinformatics: Each sample was normalized by randomly selecting 1 million high-quality reads, each carrying a distinct molecular identifier. Reads sharing molecular identifiers were discarded rather than binned into consensus sequences. MiTCR, run with a Q25 quality threshold and the strictest error-elimination algorithm, handled CDR3 identification, clonotype clustering and error correction. A nonparametric unseen species model using Euler transformation provided a lower-bound estimate of total TCR beta diversity. The public reads were reanalyzed by TCRdb: fastp trimming at Q25, MiXCR alignment, in-frame beta chains only. Every entry covers one CDR3 protein and lists the most common genes and DNA from its rows. These V and J calls are TCRdb output, not the study's own analysis. The sample table shows about 1,500,000 distinct CDR3 sequences, and 42% are seen once. The ten largest make up roughly 8.2% of the sample.

Donors were a few dozen systemically healthy Caucasian individuals from Russia aged about 6 to 100 years. Each donor gave ten milliliters of peripheral blood, collected into EDTA-treated Vacutainer tubes. Ficoll-Paque density-gradient centrifugation was used to isolate PBMCs, with at least 7 million per sample. Total RNA, at least 6 micrograms per sample, was extracted from PBMCs with Trizol reagent. For every donor, an aliquot of PBMCs went through flow cytometry to measure the percentages of naive CD45RAhigh/CD27high T cells. Study-wide conclusions, independent of this receptor: Total diversity estimates from one million sequenced T cells were considered lower bounds and underestimates. Since profiling was done on bulk unsorted PBMCs, naive and antigen-experienced compartments could not be conclusively compared. Compared with the aged group, the long-lived group had more naive CD4+ T cells, fewer expanded clones and increased TCR diversity, suggesting age selection. The percentage of naive T cells measured by flow cytometry correlated strongly with observed TCR beta diversity. Donor CMV infection status was unknown, potentially confounding age-related changes in expanded clonotypes. As age increased, observed TCR beta diversity per million T cells dropped in a roughly linear way, and a significant reduction was already evident by age about 40.

Sequencing input: blood. The origin of this receptor is a woman aged 18-29 years in good health.

The DNA reads as follows: TGTGCCAGCGCACTTCTAGCGGGAGCCCCAGAGACCCAGTTCTTC. The resulting protein is CASALLAGAPETQFF. Rearrangement joined TRBV2 to TRBJ2-1; 10 bases in between match TRBD2. From a lookup of the germline V gene, CDR1 and CDR2 are SNHLY and FYNNEI. V ends up 8 bases short and J 13 bases short, with an unmatched junction base count of 17. Counted from cysteine to phenylalanine, this CDR3 has 15 amino acids. The CDR3 DNA has 45 bases and is translated from base 1.